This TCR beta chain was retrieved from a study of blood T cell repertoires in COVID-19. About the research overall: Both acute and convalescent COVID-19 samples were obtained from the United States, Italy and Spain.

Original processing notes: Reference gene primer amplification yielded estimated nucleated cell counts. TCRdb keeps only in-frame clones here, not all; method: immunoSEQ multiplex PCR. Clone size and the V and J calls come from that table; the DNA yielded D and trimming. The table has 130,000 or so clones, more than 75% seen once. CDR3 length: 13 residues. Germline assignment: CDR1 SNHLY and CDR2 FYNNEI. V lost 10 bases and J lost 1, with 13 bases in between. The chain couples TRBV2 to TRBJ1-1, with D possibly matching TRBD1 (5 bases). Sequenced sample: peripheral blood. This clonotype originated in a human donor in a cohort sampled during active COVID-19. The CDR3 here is CATLLQGNTEAFF. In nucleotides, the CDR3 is TGTGCCACCCTACTTCAGGGGAACACTGAAGCTTTCTTT. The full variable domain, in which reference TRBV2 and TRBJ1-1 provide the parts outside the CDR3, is EPEVTQTPSHQVTQMGQEVILRCVPISNHLYFYWYRQILGQKVEFLVSFYNNEISEKSEIFDDQFSVERPDGSNFTLKIRSTKLEDSAMYFCATLLQGNTEAFFGQGTRLTVV.